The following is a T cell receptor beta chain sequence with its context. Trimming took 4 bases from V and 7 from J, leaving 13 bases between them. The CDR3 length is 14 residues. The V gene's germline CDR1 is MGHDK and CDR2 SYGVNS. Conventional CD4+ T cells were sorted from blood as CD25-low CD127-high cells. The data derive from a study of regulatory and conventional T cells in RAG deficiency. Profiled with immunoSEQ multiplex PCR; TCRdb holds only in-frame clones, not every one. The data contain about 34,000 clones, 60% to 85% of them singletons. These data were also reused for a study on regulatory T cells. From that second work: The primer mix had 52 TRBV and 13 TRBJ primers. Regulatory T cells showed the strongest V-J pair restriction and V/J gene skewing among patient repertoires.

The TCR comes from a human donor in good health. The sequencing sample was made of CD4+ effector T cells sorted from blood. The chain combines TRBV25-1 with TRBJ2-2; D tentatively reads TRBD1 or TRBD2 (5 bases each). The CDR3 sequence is CASSGGTFGGELFF. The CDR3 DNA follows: TGTGCCAGCAGTGGGGGGACCTTTGGCGGGGAGCTGTTTTTT.